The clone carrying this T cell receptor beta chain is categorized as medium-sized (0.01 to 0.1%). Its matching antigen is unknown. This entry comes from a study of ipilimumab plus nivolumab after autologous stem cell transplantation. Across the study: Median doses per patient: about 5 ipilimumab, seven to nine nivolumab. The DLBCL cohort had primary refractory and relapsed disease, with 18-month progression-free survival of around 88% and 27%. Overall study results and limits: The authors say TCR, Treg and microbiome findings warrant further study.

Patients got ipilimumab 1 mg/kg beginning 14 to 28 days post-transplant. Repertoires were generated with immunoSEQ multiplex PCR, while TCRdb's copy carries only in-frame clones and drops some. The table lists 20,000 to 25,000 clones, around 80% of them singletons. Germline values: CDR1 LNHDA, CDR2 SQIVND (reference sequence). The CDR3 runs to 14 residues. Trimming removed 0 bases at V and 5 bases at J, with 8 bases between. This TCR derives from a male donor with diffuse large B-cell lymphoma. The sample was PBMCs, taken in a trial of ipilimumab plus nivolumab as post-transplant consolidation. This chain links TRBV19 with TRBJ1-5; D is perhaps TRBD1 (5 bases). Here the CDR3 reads CASSIEGGDQPQHF. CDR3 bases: TGTGCCAGTAGTATAGAGGGGGGGGATCAGCCCCAGCATTTT.